These T cell receptor beta chains were read from a single sample in a study of T-cell reconstitution after alpha-beta-depleted transplantation in children. In TCRdb, the PCR reads were re-called with MiXCR into one record per CDR3 protein. The sample lists nearly 400,000 distinct CDR3 sequences, 20% occurring once. The material was PBMCs from the stem cell graft donor, obtained from the stem cell graft. The receptors come from a human donor who donated a stem cell graft to a child with acute myeloid leukemia. The CDR3 runs from the conserved cysteine through the conserved F or W. Each record gives: clone size, J gene, V gene, CDR3 length, D gene, CDR3 protein, CDR3 DNA. A D gene is named only where the DNA matches it firmly. Not all rows give a size; the values are once, few, many and, for expanded clones, a class.

>few|TRBJ2-1|TRBV20-1|17|TRBD2
CSASQPPSGAVRNEQFF
TGCAGTGCTAGTCAACCCCCTAGCGGAGCGGTCAGGAATGAGCAGTTCTTC
>many|TRBJ1-1|TRBV24-1|13|NA
CATSRGMNTEAFF
TGTGCCACCAGCCGGGGGATGAACACTGAAGCTTTCTTT
>NA|TRBJ2-1|TRBV12-3/TRBV12-4|18|NA
CASSYTTDKLGGYNEQFF
TGTGCCAGCAGCTACACCACAGATAAGCTAGGGGGTTACAATGAGCAGTTCTTC
>many|TRBJ1-6|TRBV29-1|13|NA
CSVGSGVGSPLHF
TGCAGCGTTGGATCGGGAGTAGGGTCACCCCTCCACTTT
>many|TRBJ2-7|TRBV20-1|13|NA
CSVKTGTSYEQYF
TGCAGTGTTAAGACAGGCACCTCCTACGAGCAGTACTTC
>NA|TRBJ2-2|TRBV6-5|15|NA
CASSYSGHDTGELFF
TGTGCCAGCAGTTACTCGGGACACGACACCGGGGAGCTGTTTTTT
>NA|TRBJ2-1|TRBV24-1|15|TRBD1
CATSDAGDRVNEQFF
TGTGCCACCAGTGATGCCGGGGACAGGGTCAATGAGCAGTTCTTC
>NA|TRBJ2-5|TRBV5-5|16|TRBD2
CASSSIAGGPGETQYF
TGTGCCAGCAGTTCCATAGCGGGAGGGCCGGGAGAGACCCAGTACTTC
>NA|TRBJ2-3|TRBV7-2|15|TRBD2
CASSPTSGRAHTQYF
TGTGCCAGCAGCCCTACTAGCGGGAGGGCACATACGCAGTATTTT
>few|TRBJ2-7|TRBV12-3/TRBV12-4|13|TRBD2
CASRPGTTYEQYF
TGTGCCAGCAGACCCGGGACTACCTACGAGCAGTACTTC
>NA|TRBJ2-7|TRBV5-1|14|TRBD2
CASSGGDGRYEQYF
TGCGCCAGCAGCGGGGGGGACGGACGCTACGAGCAGTACTTC
>few|TRBJ2-7|TRBV5-1|14|NA
CASGLGGRVDEQYF
TGCGCCAGCGGATTGGGGGGCCGCGTCGACGAGCAGTACTTC
>many|TRBJ2-1|TRBV20-1|14|TRBD2
CSVGSTSGSDEQFF
TGCAGTGTCGGCAGCACTAGCGGGAGCGATGAGCAGTTCTTC
>many|TRBJ2-1|TRBV29-1|14|TRBD2
CSVEVGLGYNEQFF
TGCAGCGTTGAGGTGGGACTAGGATACAATGAGCAGTTCTTC
>few|TRBJ2-2|TRBV24-1|15|NA
CATSDYGQITGELFF
TGTGCCACCAGTGATTATGGACAGATCACCGGGGAGCTGTTTTTT
>NA|TRBJ2-1|TRBV6-1|15|NA
CASSEGWRETNEQFF
TGTGCCAGCAGTGAAGGGTGGAGGGAAACCAATGAGCAGTTCTTC
>few|TRBJ2-5|TRBV4-2|17|NA
CASSQDLPAEAAETQYF
TGTGCCAGCAGCCAAGATTTACCAGCGGAGGCGGCGGAGACCCAGTACTTC
>NA|TRBJ2-7|TRBV5-1|13|NA
CASRDSAKNEQYF
TGCGCCAGCCGGGACTCCGCCAAGAACGAGCAGTACTTC
>NA|TRBJ1-1|TRBV7-2|17|TRBD1
CASSLVGVGTGGTEAFF
TGTGCCAGCAGCTTAGTGGGAGTCGGGACAGGGGGCACTGAAGCTTTCTTT
>few|TRBJ2-1|TRBV7-6|15|NA
CASSLAGTFYNEQFF
TGTGCCAGCAGCTTAGCCGGGACTTTCTACAATGAGCAGTTCTTC
>NA|TRBJ2-7|TRBV12-3/TRBV12-4|12|NA
CASTRRVGEQYF
TGTGCCAGCACCAGGAGGGTGGGCGAGCAGTACTTC
>NA|TRBJ2-7|TRBV5-6|15|TRBD2
CASSLRLAGVDEQYF
TGTGCCAGCAGCTTGAGACTAGCGGGAGTCGACGAGCAGTACTTC
>few|TRBJ2-7|TRBV7-2|15|TRBD2
CASSRPGTSPYEQYF
TGTGCCAGCAGCAGACCCGGGACTAGCCCCTACGAGCAGTACTTC
>few|TRBJ2-2|TRBV5-1|15|TRBD2
CASRTGTTNTGELFF
TGCGCCAGCAGGACCGGGACTACGAACACCGGGGAGCTGTTTTTT
>few|TRBJ2-4|TRBV20-1|15|NA
CSASADGGAKNIQYF
TGCAGTGCTAGTGCGGATGGGGGGGCCAAAAACATTCAGTACTTC
>NA|TRBJ2-7|TRBV25-1|12|NA
CASSDVSYEQYF
TGTGCCAGCAGTGATGTCTCCTACGAGCAGTACTTC
>many|TRBJ2-1|TRBV7-3|14|NA
CASSSADSHNEQFF
TGTGCCAGCAGTTCTGCCGACAGCCACAATGAGCAGTTCTTC
>few|TRBJ2-7|TRBV11-2|14|NA
CASSFRRRSYEQYF
TGTGCCAGCAGCTTCCGTAGGCGATCCTACGAGCAGTACTTC
>NA|TRBJ1-4|TRBV7-9|14|NA
CASSSPGRDEKLFF
TGTGCCAGCAGCTCCCCGGGGAGGGATGAAAAACTGTTTTTT
>once|TRBJ2-5|TRBV20-1|19|TRBD2
CSATGSTSGRETSQETQYF
TGCAGTGCTACCGGATCGACTAGCGGGAGGGAGACTTCCCAAGAGACCCAGTACTTC
>many|TRBJ2-3|TRBV29-1|15|TRBD2
CSAAGLAGSTDTQYF
TGCAGCGCCGCGGGTCTAGCGGGAAGCACAGATACGCAGTATTTT
>NA|TRBJ2-7|TRBV7-9|14|NA
CASSSDRKLYEQYF
TGTGCCAGCAGCTCCGACAGGAAACTATACGAGCAGTACTTC
>NA|TRBJ2-1|TRBV10-3|17|TRBD2
CAIRPGTSGNTYNEQFF
TGTGCCATCAGACCCGGGACTAGCGGGAACACCTACAATGAGCAGTTCTTC
>few|TRBJ1-5|TRBV28|14|NA
CASSIRTGNQPQHF
TGTGCCAGCAGTATACGGACAGGCAATCAGCCCCAGCATTTT
>many|TRBJ2-7|TRBV5-6|15|TRBD2
CASSLGLAAPYEQYF
TGTGCCAGCAGCTTAGGACTAGCGGCCCCCTACGAGCAGTACTTC